This T cell receptor beta chain was identified in a study of cytotoxic CD8 clonotypes in ibrutinib-treated CLL. Study at large: Across samples, productive templates numbered 250,000 to 300,000 and productive rearrangements reached 80,000 to 100,000 on average.

Points on this clone: As yet, its antigen is unknown.

The data were produced by immunoSEQ multiplex PCR, yet TCRdb's version contains in-frame clones alone and is incomplete. In the table there are around 310,000 clones, roughly 85% of which are singletons. General study points: Public clonotypes were seen rarely and were contracted or stable on treatment.

This TCR was recovered from a human donor with chronic lymphocytic leukemia. The specimen comprised PBMCs, sampled before ibrutinib treatment.

CDR3 sequence: CASSETGTSSYEQYF. The CDR3 coding sequence is TGTGCCAGCAGTGAAACCGGGACTTCGTCCTACGAGCAGTACTTC. This chain links TRBV6-1 with TRBJ2-7; weak D call: TRBD2 (6 bases). Trimming left V 2 bases short and J 1 base short, with 12 bases between. From germline, CDR1 is MNHNS and CDR2 SASEGT. The CDR3 consists of 15 residues.